The 3 T cell receptor beta chains listed next were all sequenced from one sample in a study of long-term antiretroviral therapy in people with HIV. Assay version v3.0 of immunoSEQ was used, and it was run at survey level. Generated by immunoSEQ multiplex PCR, the TCRdb table keeps only in-frame clones and is missing some. The sample consists of 20,000 to 25,000 clones, about 88% of them appearing once. The sample was unsorted PBMCs, taken 0.6 years after starting antiretroviral therapy. Every receptor here comes from a man between 60 and 75 years old with HIV.

The chain uses TRBV7-3 and TRBJ2-2; 9 bases fit TRBD1. The germline V gene encodes CDR1 SGHTA and CDR2 FQGTGA. V lost 9 bases, J lost 7 bases, and 6 bases stayed unmatched. The CDR3 covers 13 residues. The DNA for the CDR3 is TGTGCCAGTGGGACAGGGATGAGCGGGGAGCTGTTTTTT. Residues: CASGTGMSGELFF.

The V and J genes are TRBV7-8 and TRBJ1-2; TRBD1 matches at 8 bases. Germline V gene sequence: CDR1 SGHVS, CDR2 FQNEAQ. Trimming removed 4 bases from V and 5 bases from J; junction bases left unmatched: 9. The CDR3 length is 15 residues. The CDR3 nucleotides read TGTGCCAGCAGCTACCAGGGGGCGCCAGCGTATGGCTACACCTTC. Amino acid sequence: CASSYQGAPAYGYTF. Full variable domain (missing parts from reference TRBV7-8 and TRBJ1-2): GAGVSQSPRYKVAKRGQDVALRCDPISGHVSLFWYQQALGQGPEFLTYFQNEAQLDKSGLPSDRFFAERPEGSVSTLKIQRTQQEDSAVYLCASSYQGAPAYGYTFGSGTRLTVV.

V gene TRBV7-9 combines with J gene TRBJ2-5; 10 bases agree with TRBD2. CDR3 size: 13 residues. Trimming removed 6 bases from V and 5 bases from J; junction bases left unmatched: 3. The germline V gene has CDR1 SEHNR and CDR2 FQNEAQ (reference sequence). This chain's CDR3 is CASRSSGGETQYF. The CDR3 region has the DNA TGTGCCAGCAGGAGTAGCGGGGGGGAGACCCAGTACTTC.